This is a list of T cell receptor beta chains from one sample in a study of cytomegalovirus exposure and HLA in healthy donors. Sequencing used immunoSEQ multiplex PCR; TCRdb keeps in-frame clones, though not all of them. Of tens of thousands of clones in the sample, about 87% were seen once. The sequenced sample was PBMCs. The receptors were sampled from a woman between 18 and 29 years old in good health and CMV-seropositive. The CDR3 runs from the conserved cysteine through the conserved F or W. Fields, in order: D gene, J gene, clone size, V gene, CDR3 protein, CDR3 DNA. A D gene is named only where the DNA matches it firmly. Size tells how often a clone was seen (once, few, many) or the class of an expanded clone, and some rows leave it out.

>TRBD2|TRBJ2-3|NA|TRBV15
CATSRRRGLAGVEDTQYF
TGTGCCACCAGCAGACGCCGGGGACTAGCGGGAGTTGAGGATACGCAGTATTTT
>TRBD1|TRBJ2-7|NA|TRBV6-1
CASSVNRGSYEQYF
TGTGCCAGCAGTGTCAACAGGGGTTCCTACGAGCAGTACTTC
>NA|TRBJ2-7|NA|TRBV4-2
CASSQGVTAPYEQYF
TGTGCCAGCAGCCAAGGGGTTACAGCCCCATACGAGCAGTACTTC
>TRBD1|TRBJ1-3|NA|TRBV5-5
CASSLDRGSGNTIYF
TGTGCCAGCAGCTTGGACAGGGGATCTGGAAACACCATATATTTT
>NA|TRBJ2-7|NA|TRBV19
CATAEGLKYEQYF
TGTGCCACCGCGGAGGGCCTTAAATACGAGCAGTACTTC
>NA|TRBJ2-3|NA|TRBV19
CASSKAGARHTQYF
TGTGCCAGTAGTAAGGCTGGGGCACGACATACGCAGTATTTT
>TRBD1|TRBJ1-3|NA|TRBV6-5
CASSPQGAGGNTIYF
TGTGCCAGCAGTCCGCAGGGGGCCGGAGGAAACACCATATATTTT
>TRBD2|TRBJ2-1|NA|TRBV11-2
CASSSWTSGSSYNEQFF
TGTGCCAGCAGCTCTTGGACTAGCGGGAGCTCCTACAATGAGCAGTTCTTC
>TRBD1|TRBJ2-7|NA|TRBV5-4
CASSMGQGGTYEQYF
TGTGCCAGCAGCATGGGACAGGGGGGGACCTACGAGCAGTACTTC
>TRBD1|TRBJ1-5|NA|TRBV30
CAWSRDRVNQPQHF
TGTGCCTGGAGTCGTGACAGGGTAAATCAGCCCCAGCATTTT
>TRBD1|TRBJ1-4|NA|TRBV27
CASSLSGQGNEKLFF
TGTGCCAGCAGTTTAAGCGGACAGGGGAATGAAAAACTGTTTTTT
>NA|TRBJ2-5|NA|TRBV5-1
CASSLQWGYQETQYF
TGCGCCAGCAGCTTGCAGTGGGGCTACCAAGAGACCCAGTACTTC
>NA|TRBJ2-3|NA|TRBV6-5
CASSYLATRTDTQYF
TGTGCCAGCAGTTACCTAGCCACACGCACAGATACGCAGTATTTT
>NA|TRBJ2-2|NA|TRBV4-1
CASSQRTGYTGELFF
TGCGCCAGCAGCCAGAGAACAGGGTACACCGGGGAGCTGTTTTTT
>NA|TRBJ2-5|NA|TRBV27
CASTLRGGAFWETQYF
TGTGCCAGCACCCTCCGTGGGGGGGCGTTTTGGGAGACCCAGTACTTC
>TRBD2|TRBJ2-7|NA|TRBV7-8
CASSLGAREGNYEQYF
TGTGCCAGCAGCTTAGGGGCGCGGGAGGGGAACTACGAGCAGTACTTC
>NA|TRBJ1-3|NA|TRBV9
CASSVYPGPEGGNTIYF
TGTGCCAGCAGCGTGTATCCGGGCCCCGAGGGTGGAAACACCATATATTTT
>TRBD1|TRBJ2-2|NA|TRBV4-1
CASSQDLFRGLDTGELFF
TGCGCCAGCAGCCAAGATCTTTTTAGGGGGCTTGACACCGGGGAGCTGTTTTTT
>TRBD2|TRBJ2-2|NA|TRBV6-5
CASSYSGLAGTGELFF
TGTGCCAGCAGTTACTCAGGACTAGCGGGCACCGGGGAGCTGTTTTTT
>TRBD1|TRBJ2-5|NA|TRBV18
CASSPQAGTGTDWRETQYF
TGTGCCAGCTCACCACAGGCTGGGACAGGGACAGATTGGCGAGAGACCCAGTACTTC
>TRBD1|TRBJ1-2|NA|TRBV30
CAWSVRGRGYTF
TGTGCCTGGAGTGTGAGGGGGCGCGGCTACACCTTC
>NA|TRBJ2-7|NA|TRBV7-8
CASSPPRVERVYTYEQYF
TGTGCCAGCAGCCCCCCCCGAGTTGAGAGGGTTTATACCTACGAGCAGTACTTC
>NA|TRBJ2-7|NA|TRBV7-9
CASSVGEGRTASYEQYF
TGTGCCAGCAGCGTTGGTGAGGGCCGGACAGCCTCCTACGAGCAGTACTTC
>TRBD1|TRBJ2-4|once|TRBV2
CASSDGTGSQNIQYF
TGTGCCAGCAGTGACGGGACAGGCTCCCAAAACATTCAGTACTTC
>TRBD1|TRBJ1-4|NA|TRBV19
CASRTGGEEKLFF
TGTGCCAGTCGAACAGGGGGTGAAGAAAAACTGTTTTTT
>TRBD2|TRBJ2-1|NA|TRBV6-4
CASSDSAGVYNEQFF
TGTGCCAGCAGTGACTCGGCGGGAGTCTACAATGAGCAGTTCTTC
>NA|TRBJ1-4|NA|TRBV4-3
CASSQEPITEGEKLFF
TGCGCCAGCAGCCAAGAGCCCATCACAGAAGGTGAAAAACTGTTTTTT
>TRBD1|TRBJ2-1|NA|TRBV30
CARSQGARYNEQFF
TGTGCCCGCTCCCAGGGGGCGCGGTACAATGAGCAGTTCTTC
>NA|TRBJ2-7|NA|TRBV5-4
CASSLQEGAYEQYF
TGTGCCAGCAGCTTGCAGGAGGGGGCATACGAGCAGTACTTC
>NA|TRBJ2-1|NA|TRBV9
CASSERQFPPNEQFF
TGTGCCAGCAGCGAAAGACAGTTCCCCCCCAATGAGCAGTTCTTC
>NA|TRBJ2-1|NA|TRBV19
CASGTGSYNEQFF
TGTGCCAGCGGTACCGGGAGCTACAATGAGCAGTTCTTC
>NA|TRBJ1-1|NA|TRBV19
CASSIVGQNTEAFF
TGTGCCAGTAGTATAGTGGGACAGAACACTGAAGCTTTCTTT
>TRBD2|TRBJ2-1|once|TRBV5-5
CASSLERLAGLNEQFF
TGTGCCAGCAGCTTGGAACGGCTAGCGGGACTCAATGAGCAGTTCTTC
>NA|TRBJ1-1|NA|TRBV14
CASSQVPGVMNTEAFF
TGTGCCAGCAGCCAAGTTCCGGGAGTAATGAACACTGAAGCTTTCTTT
>NA|TRBJ2-7|NA|TRBV11-2
CASSADSPPRYEQYF
TGTGCCAGCAGCGCAGACAGCCCTCCTAGGTACGAGCAGTACTTC
>TRBD1|TRBJ2-3|once|TRBV6-1
CASSRTGGTDTQYF
TGTGCCAGCAGTCGGACAGGGGGCACAGATACGCAGTATTTT
>NA|TRBJ1-2|NA|TRBV19
CASSARQDIGGYTF
TGTGCCAGTAGTGCCCGACAGGATATAGGAGGCTACACCTTC
>TRBD1|TRBJ1-6|NA|TRBV7-2
CASSLAWGQYNSPLHF
TGTGCCAGCAGCTTAGCCTGGGGACAGTATAATTCACCCCTCCACTTT
>TRBD1|TRBJ2-5|NA|TRBV2
CASSGTGLGETQYF
TGTGCCAGCAGCGGGACAGGCCTGGGAGAGACCCAGTACTTC
>TRBD1|TRBJ2-7|NA|TRBV13
CASSSEGAAGTGGPYEQYF
TGTGCCAGCAGCTCAGAGGGAGCCGCCGGGACAGGGGGCCCCTACGAGCAGTACTTC
>TRBD1|TRBJ1-2|NA|TRBV27
CAASNRGLDYGYTF
TGTGCCGCCTCAAACAGGGGCTTGGACTATGGCTACACCTTC
>NA|TRBJ2-5|NA|TRBV28
CASSLPGQETQYF
TGTGCCAGCAGTTTACCAGGGCAAGAGACCCAGTACTTC
>TRBD2|TRBJ2-4|NA|TRBV29-1
CSVGTSGIKNIQYF
TGCAGCGTTGGTACTAGCGGGATAAAAAACATTCAGTACTTC
>NA|TRBJ2-1|NA|TRBV9
CASSVATWVAGLYNEQFF
TGTGCCAGCAGCGTAGCTACCTGGGTTGCGGGACTTTACAATGAGCAGTTCTTC
>NA|TRBJ2-6|NA|TRBV25-1
CASWESNVLTF
TGTGCCAGTTGGGAGTCCAACGTCCTGACTTTC
>TRBD2|TRBJ2-3|few|TRBV6-1
CASSEGLAGGDTQYF
TGTGCCAGCAGTGAAGGACTAGCGGGTGGAGATACGCAGTATTTT
>NA|TRBJ2-1|NA|TRBV4-2
CASSQDGPASSYNEQFF
TGTGCCAGCAGCCAAGATGGGCCGGCGAGCTCCTACAATGAGCAGTTCTTC
>NA|TRBJ2-3|NA|TRBV2
CASSLQGTDTQYF
TGTGCCAGCAGTTTACAGGGAACAGATACGCAGTATTTT
>NA|TRBJ1-4|NA|TRBV9
CASSPDLGFDEKLFF
TGTGCCAGCAGCCCCGATTTGGGCTTTGATGAAAAACTGTTTTTT
>TRBD2|TRBJ2-1|NA|TRBV4-3
CASSRGLAPNEQFF
TGCGCCAGCAGCCGAGGACTAGCGCCTAATGAGCAGTTCTTC
>NA|TRBJ1-5|NA|TRBV6-5
CASSKGEGQPQHF
TGTGCCAGCAGTAAGGGAGAAGGGCAGCCCCAGCATTTT
>NA|TRBJ2-7|NA|TRBV4-1
CASSQGTDNEQYF
TGCGCCAGCAGCCAAGGGACAGATAACGAGCAGTACTTC
>TRBD1|TRBJ1-1|once|TRBV4-1
CASSRGGAGDTEAFF
TGCGCCAGCAGCCGAGGGGGCGCCGGAGACACTGAAGCTTTCTTT
>TRBD1|TRBJ1-6|NA|TRBV11-2
CASSLGGQVANSPLHF
TGTGCCAGCAGCTTGGGGGGACAGGTTGCGAATTCACCCCTCCACTTT
>TRBD1|TRBJ2-3|NA|TRBV5-1
CASGKTGTSTDTQYF
TGCGCCAGCGGAAAGACAGGGACATCCACAGATACGCAGTATTTT
>TRBD1|TRBJ2-7|NA|TRBV7-2
CASSLRTGINYEQYF
TGTGCCAGCAGCCTACGGACAGGGATAAACTACGAGCAGTACTTC
>TRBD1|TRBJ1-2|NA|TRBV30
CAWIPTGQSFYGYTF
TGTGCCTGGATCCCAACGGGACAGAGCTTCTATGGCTACACCTTC
>NA|TRBJ2-1|NA|TRBV6-6
CASSYYSRGSENEQFF
TGTGCCAGCAGTTACTATTCCAGGGGTAGTGAAAATGAGCAGTTCTTC
>TRBD2|TRBJ2-7|NA|TRBV10-1
CASSWTSGRNLQEQYF
TGCGCCAGCAGTTGGACTAGCGGGAGGAACCTACAAGAGCAGTACTTC